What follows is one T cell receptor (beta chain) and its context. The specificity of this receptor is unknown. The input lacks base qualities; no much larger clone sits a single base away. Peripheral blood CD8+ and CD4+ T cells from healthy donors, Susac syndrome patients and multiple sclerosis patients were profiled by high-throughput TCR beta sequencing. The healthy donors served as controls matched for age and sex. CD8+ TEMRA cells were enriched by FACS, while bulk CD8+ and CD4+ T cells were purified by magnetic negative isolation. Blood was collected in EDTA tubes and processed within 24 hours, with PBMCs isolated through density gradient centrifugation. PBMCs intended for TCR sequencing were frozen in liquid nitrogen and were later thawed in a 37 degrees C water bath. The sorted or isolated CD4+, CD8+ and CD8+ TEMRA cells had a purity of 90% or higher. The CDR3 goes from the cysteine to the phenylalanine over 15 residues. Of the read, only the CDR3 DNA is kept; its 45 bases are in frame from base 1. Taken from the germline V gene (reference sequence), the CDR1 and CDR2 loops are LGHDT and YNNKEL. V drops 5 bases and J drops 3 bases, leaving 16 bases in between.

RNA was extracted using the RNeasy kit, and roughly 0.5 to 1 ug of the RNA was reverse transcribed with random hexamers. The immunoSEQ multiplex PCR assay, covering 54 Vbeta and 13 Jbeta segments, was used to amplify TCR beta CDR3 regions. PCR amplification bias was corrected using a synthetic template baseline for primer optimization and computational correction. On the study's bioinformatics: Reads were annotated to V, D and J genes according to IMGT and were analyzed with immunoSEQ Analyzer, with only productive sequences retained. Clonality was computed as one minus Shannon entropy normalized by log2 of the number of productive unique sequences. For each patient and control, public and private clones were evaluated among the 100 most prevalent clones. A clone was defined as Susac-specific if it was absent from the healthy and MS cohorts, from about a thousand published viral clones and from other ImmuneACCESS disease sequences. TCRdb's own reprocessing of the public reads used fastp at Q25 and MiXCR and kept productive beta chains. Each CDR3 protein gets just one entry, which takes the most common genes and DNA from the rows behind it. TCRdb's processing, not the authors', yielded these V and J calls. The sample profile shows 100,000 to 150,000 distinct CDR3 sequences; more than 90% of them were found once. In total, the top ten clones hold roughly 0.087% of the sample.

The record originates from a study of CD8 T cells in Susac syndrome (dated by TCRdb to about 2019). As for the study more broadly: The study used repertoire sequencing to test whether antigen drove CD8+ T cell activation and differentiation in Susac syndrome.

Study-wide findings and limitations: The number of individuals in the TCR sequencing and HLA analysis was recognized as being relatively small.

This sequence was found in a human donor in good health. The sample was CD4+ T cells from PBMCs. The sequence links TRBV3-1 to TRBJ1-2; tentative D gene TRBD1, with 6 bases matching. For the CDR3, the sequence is CASSTDSRGHYGYTF. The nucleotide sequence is TGTGCCAGCAGCACGGACAGCCGGGGTCACTATGGCTACACCTTC.